Shown below are 2 T cell receptor beta chains from a single sample sequenced in a study of T cells in Graves' hyperthyroidism and ophthalmopathy. Amplification of TCR beta CDR3 regions used RNA as the template. The study used the HTBI primer set for a first-round RT-PCR of the TCR CDR3. Via MiXCR, TCRdb re-called the multiplex PCR reads, giving one row per CDR3 protein. This sample has approximately 590,000 distinct CDR3 sequences; 46% occur once, and the top ten carry approximately 8.2%. The sequencing input was peripheral blood or thyroid tissue (not recorded which). The receptors were gathered from a woman aged 18-29 years with Graves' hyperthyroidism.

The chain uses TRBV2 and TRBJ1-2; D gene uncertain. V lost 5 bases and J 8 bases, leaving 12 bases between the germline ends. Germline lookup yields CDR1 SNHLY and CDR2 FYNNEI. The CDR3 spans 12 residues. The DNA for the CDR3 is TGTGCCAGCAGTCCAAGCCAAGGAGGCTACACCTTC. It encodes CASSPSQGGYTF.

The sample holds one count of this clonotype. The chain joins TRBV5-1 to TRBJ1-4; 9 nucleotides align to TRBD1. Germline CDR1 and CDR2: SGHRS and YFSETQ. CDR3 length: 15 residues. V trimming: 2 bases; J trimming: 8 bases; junction bases outside the gene matches: 7. CDR3 region: CASSLATGGGEKLFF. Here the CDR3 DNA reads TGCGCCAGCAGCTTAGCGACAGGGGGAGGAGAAAAACTGTTTTTT.